The rows below give T cell receptor beta chains drawn from one sample of a study of regulatory dendritic cells for organ transplantation. For these TCRs, the target antigens are not known. Measured with immunoSEQ multiplex PCR; TCRdb has only the in-frame clones, and not every one. Among approximately 22,000 clones listed, 80% to 90% were seen once. Sequenced input: naive CD4+ T cells from blood cultured with regulatory dendritic cells. Receptors originate from a human donor in good health. Both conserved end residues are part of each CDR3. The D gene is left open where the match is weak. Size tells how often a clone was seen (once, few, many) or the class of an expanded clone, and some rows leave it out.

V gene,D gene,J gene,clone size,CDR3 DNA,CDR3 protein
TRBV6-5,TRBD1,TRBJ1-3,-,TGTGCCAGCAGGACAGGGCACTCTGGAAACACCATATATTTT,CASRTGHSGNTIYF
TRBV6-5,TRBD2,TRBJ2-5,once,TGTGCCAGCAGTCCCGCAACCCCGGGACTAGCGTACTTC,CASSPATPGLAYF
TRBV18,-,TRBJ2-5,-,TGTGCCAGCTCACCGGTAGAGGCGACACGGGAGACCCAGTACTTC,CASSPVEATRETQYF
TRBV4-1,TRBD2,TRBJ2-3,once,TGCGCCAGCAGCCTCGACCGGACTAGCGGGATATTGGATACGCAGTATTTT,CASSLDRTSGILDTQYF
TRBV14,-,TRBJ1-4,-,TGTGCCAGCAGGAGGGAAGGTGCGGGTGAAAAACTGTTTTTT,CASRREGAGEKLFF
TRBV28,-,TRBJ2-1,once,TGTGCCAGCAGGAGCTCCTACAATGAGCAGTTCTTC,CASRSSYNEQFF
TRBV27,TRBD2,TRBJ2-1,-,TGTGCCAGCAGTCCCCGATCGACCCAGGGAGGGTATGAGCAGTTCTTC,CASSPRSTQGGYEQFF
TRBV7-9,-,TRBJ2-3,-,TGTGCCAGCAGCCGAAAGCAGACTAGCACAGATACGCAGTATTTT,CASSRKQTSTDTQYF
TRBV27,-,TRBJ2-1,-,TGTGCCAGCAGTTTAACTCGGGTTATTAACCTGCAGTTCTTC,CASSLTRVINLQFF
TRBV5-8,TRBD2,TRBJ2-1,once,TGTGCCAGCAGCTTGTTAGGGACTACCTACAATGAGCAGTTCTTC,CASSLLGTTYNEQFF
TRBV5-8,-,TRBJ1-5,-,TGTGCCAGCAGCCCCTTTGGCCCCTCGGGCAATCAGCCCCAGCATTTT,CASSPFGPSGNQPQHF
TRBV7-9,-,TRBJ2-1,-,TGTGCCAGCAGCTTAGCGCTAATAGCGGAGACCTACAATGAGCAGTTCTTC,CASSLALIAETYNEQFF
TRBV28,TRBD1,TRBJ1-2,-,TGTGCCAGCAGTTCGACAGGGATCTATGGCTACACCTTC,CASSSTGIYGYTF
TRBV5-4,-,TRBJ1-3,-,TGTGCCAGCAGCTCCGGACAATTCGGCACCATATATTTT,CASSSGQFGTIYF
TRBV10-1,-,TRBJ1-2,-,TGCGCCAGCAGTACTGGACACGGCTATGGCTACACCTTC,CASSTGHGYGYTF
TRBV9,-,TRBJ2-1,-,TGTGCCAGCAGCGTAGCGGGGGCCTCCTACAATGAGCAGTTCTTC,CASSVAGASYNEQFF
TRBV5-6,-,TRBJ1-2,-,TGTGCCAGCAGCTCGCGACGTCCGTTTGGTACCGGAGCTAACTATGGCTACACCTTC,CASSSRRPFGTGANYGYTF
TRBV21-1,-,TRBJ1-5,-,TGTGCCAGCAGCAAAGTGACGGGAATCCAGCCCCAGCATTTT,CASSKVTGIQPQHF
TRBV28,-,TRBJ1-2,-,TGTGCCAGCAGTTCCCCGCGTACACGGCTCTCGGCTAACTATGGCTACACCTTC,CASSSPRTRLSANYGYTF
TRBV4-1,-,TRBJ1-1,-,TGCGCCAGCAACCCCGGGGGTAGGGCCCCAGCAAAAGACACTGAAGCTTTCTTT,CASNPGGRAPAKDTEAFF
TRBV10-3,-,TRBJ2-3,-,TGTGCCATCAGTAGAAGCAAGGACCGATCTAGCACAGATACGCAGTATTTT,CAISRSKDRSSTDTQYF
TRBV11-1,-,TRBJ1-2,-,TGTGCCAGCAGCTTCGATAGGGAGATCCCTAACTATGGCTACACCTTC,CASSFDREIPNYGYTF
TRBV27,-,TRBJ1-1,-,TGTGCCAGCAGAAGCCTAGGGATGAACACTGAAGCTTTCTTT,CASRSLGMNTEAFF
TRBV15,-,TRBJ1-1,once,TGTGCCACCAGTAGGGACACCAACACTGAAGCTTTCTTT,CATSRDTNTEAFF
TRBV6-5,TRBD1,TRBJ2-6,-,TGTGCCAGCACAGGGGGTAAAGGGGCCAACGTCCTGACTTTC,CASTGGKGANVLTF
TRBV7-2,TRBD1,TRBJ1-5,-,TGTGCCAGCAGCGCCCGACAGGGGGGTCAGCCCCAGCATTTT,CASSARQGGQPQHF
TRBV9,-,TRBJ1-4,-,TGTGCCAGCAGCGTAGAGCCGAGGGCGCGGGGTGAAAAACTGTTTTTT,CASSVEPRARGEKLFF
TRBV30,TRBD2,TRBJ2-1,-,TGTGCCTGGGGCGGGAGATTCGATGAGCAGTTCTTC,CAWGGRFDEQFF
TRBV4-3,TRBD2,TRBJ2-5,-,TGCGCCAGCAGCCCGTCTAGCGGGAGGACTGAGACCCAGTACTTC,CASSPSSGRTETQYF
TRBV27,-,TRBJ2-3,-,TGTGCCAGCAGTTTGCGAAGACTTAGCACAGATACGCAGTATTTT,CASSLRRLSTDTQYF
TRBV4-3,-,TRBJ1-2,-,TGCGCCAGCAGCCAAGTTTCAGGGGCGGATGGCTACACCTTC,CASSQVSGADGYTF
TRBV7-3,-,TRBJ2-6,-,TGTGCCAGCAGCTCAAAGGGCAGGGCGGCCGGGGCCAACGTCCTGACTTTC,CASSSKGRAAGANVLTF
TRBV18,TRBD2,TRBJ2-1,once,TGTGCCAGCTCACCCCCGGGGGGGAGCTCCTACAATGAGCAGTTCTTC,CASSPPGGSSYNEQFF
TRBV11-2,-,TRBJ2-7,-,TGTGCTGTCCGGTCATGGGGCGGTATGCTATCCTACGAGCAGTACTTC,CAVRSWGGMLSYEQYF
TRBV5-4,-,TRBJ2-5,-,TGTGCCAGCAGCTTAATAGGAGGGCCCCAAGAGACCCAGTACTTC,CASSLIGGPQETQYF
TRBV11-1,TRBD1,TRBJ2-5,-,TGTGCCAGCAGCTTTGATCAGGACAGGGAAACCCAGTACTTC,CASSFDQDRETQYF
TRBV27,-,TRBJ1-2,-,TGTGCCAGCAGTTTATCAGTAGGAGAGGGCTATGGCTACACCTTC,CASSLSVGEGYGYTF
TRBV5-4,TRBD2,TRBJ2-1,once,TGTGCCAGCACCTGGGGCGGGGAGGGGAATGAGCAGTTCTTC,CASTWGGEGNEQFF
TRBV6-1,-,TRBJ1-5,-,TGTGCCAGCAGTGAATGGAGACAGTCGCAAATGGTGGAGCCCCAGCATTTT,CASSEWRQSQMVEPQHF
TRBV5-4,-,TRBJ2-3,-,TGTGCCAGCAGCGGGGAGGCTGGCGGGTTATATGCAGATACGCAGTATTTT,CASSGEAGGLYADTQYF
TRBV5-4,-,TRBJ2-5,-,TGTGCCAGCAGCTCTCAGACAGTGGAAGAGACCCAGTACTTC,CASSSQTVEETQYF
TRBV19,TRBD1,TRBJ2-2,-,TGTGCCAGTCGCCGGGACAGGGTGCCCGGGGAGCTGTTTTTT,CASRRDRVPGELFF
TRBV14,TRBD1,TRBJ1-2,-,TGTGCCAGCAGCCCTGGGACAGGGGCTATCTATGGCTACACCTTC,CASSPGTGAIYGYTF
TRBV4-3,TRBD2,TRBJ2-1,-,TGCGCCAGCAGCCCTGATCGTGGGCGGGGGAACAATGAGCAGTTCTTC,CASSPDRGRGNNEQFF
TRBV4-1,TRBD2,TRBJ2-1,-,TGCGCCAGCAGCCAAGATAAAGTAGCGGGGGACTACAATGAGCAGTTCTTC,CASSQDKVAGDYNEQFF
TRBV7-2,-,TRBJ2-4,-,TGTGCCAGCAGCTTATCGGAAGTTACAGCCAAAAACATTCAGTACTTC,CASSLSEVTAKNIQYF
TRBV25-1,TRBD1,TRBJ2-3,-,TGTGCCAGCAGTACGAAAACAGGGGGTCTATGGGATACGCAGTATTTT,CASSTKTGGLWDTQYF
TRBV19,-,TRBJ2-4,-,TGTGCCAGTAGTATTATGTGGTTAGCCAAAAACATTCAGTACTTC,CASSIMWLAKNIQYF
TRBV30,-,TRBJ1-5,few,TGTGCCTGGAGTGTAGGGCGTACCAATCAGCCCCAGCATTTT,CAWSVGRTNQPQHF
TRBV5-1,-,TRBJ2-5,-,TGCGCCAGCACGTTAAGCGGTCGGTACCAAGAGACCCAGTACTTC,CASTLSGRYQETQYF
TRBV9,-,TRBJ1-2,-,TGTGCCAGCAGCGCTGTTCCTGGAGCTAACTATGGCTACACCTTC,CASSAVPGANYGYTF
TRBV5-1,-,TRBJ2-7,-,TGCGCCAGCAGCTTGGGGGGGACGACAACCTACGAGCAGTACTTC,CASSLGGTTTYEQYF